This is a list of T cell receptor beta chains from one sample in a study of CD8+ T cells in alopecia areata. Clones were read by immunoSEQ multiplex PCR, and TCRdb kept only the in-frame ones, dropping some. This sample has tens of thousands of clones, with 62% found just once. Specimen: NKG2D-high CD8+ T cells sorted from blood. These receptor sequences come from a human donor with alopecia areata. CDR3s include the opening cysteine and the closing phenylalanine or tryptophan. A D gene is named only where the DNA matches it firmly. Clone size is not always given. Where it is, it says once, few, many or a class for expanded clones.

J,size,D,length,V,CDR3,DNA
TRBJ2-7,.,TRBD1,12,TRBV2,CAIRTGLIEQYF,TGTGCCATCAGGACAGGGTTGATCGAGCAGTACTTC
TRBJ2-7,.,.,18,TRBV7-8,CATSQGLGEEIGLGEQYF,TGTGCCACCAGCCAAGGGTTAGGGGAAGAGATTGGGTTGGGGGAGCAGTACTTC
TRBJ2-2,.,TRBD1,18,TRBV7-9,CASSLPRDSEKYTGELFF,TGTGCCAGCAGCTTACCCCGGGACAGCGAAAAATACACCGGGGAGCTGTTTTTT
TRBJ2-7,.,.,14,TRBV29-1,CSVAGGAASYEQYF,TGCAGCGTTGCGGGCGGGGCCGCCTCCTACGAGCAGTACTTC
TRBJ2-7,few,.,13,TRBV7-9,CASSLGAVGEQYF,TGTGCCAGCAGCTTAGGGGCGGTTGGAGAGCAGTACTTC
TRBJ2-2,.,TRBD1,16,TRBV7-9,CASSSRQGDITGELFF,TGTGCCAGCAGCTCAAGACAGGGGGACATAACCGGGGAGCTGTTTTTT
TRBJ2-3,.,.,14,TRBV15,CATSRLLPTDTQYF,TGTGCCACCAGCAGACTTCTCCCGACAGATACGCAGTATTTT
TRBJ2-1,few,.,14,TRBV18,CASSHAVGNNEQFF,TGTGCCAGCTCCCACGCCGTCGGAAATAATGAGCAGTTCTTC
TRBJ2-1,.,TRBD2,14,TRBV29-1,CSVEASGRENEQFF,TGCAGCGTTGAGGCTAGCGGGAGAGAGAATGAGCAGTTCTTC
TRBJ2-7,.,.,11,TRBV27,CASSYSYEQYF,TGTGCCAGCAGTTACTCCTACGAGCAGTACTTC
TRBJ2-1,few,TRBD2,16,TRBV27,CASSLSASGSYNEQFF,TGTGCCAGCAGTTTATCGGCTAGCGGGAGTTACAATGAGCAGTTCTTC
TRBJ2-7,.,.,13,TRBV28,CASSFAGSYEQYF,TGTGCCAGCAGTTTCGCGGGATCCTACGAGCAGTACTTC
TRBJ2-1,.,TRBD2,14,TRBV2,CASSSGTNLGEQFF,TGTGCCAGCAGCTCCGGGACTAATCTGGGGGAGCAGTTCTTC
TRBJ2-3,.,.,16,TRBV25-1,CASSPGTAGNTDTQYF,TGTGCCAGCAGCCCGGGGACTGCGGGAAACACAGATACGCAGTATTTT
TRBJ1-5,.,.,16,TRBV4-1,CASSPLENRENQPQHF,TGCGCCAGCAGCCCCCTCGAGAACAGGGAGAATCAGCCCCAGCATTTT
TRBJ2-2,.,.,17,TRBV4-1,CASSQATGTTNTGELFF,TGCGCCAGCAGCCAAGCGACCGGGACAACGAACACCGGGGAGCTGTTTTTT
TRBJ2-7,.,.,14,TRBV7-9,CASTLGTDTYEQYF,TGTGCCAGCACCCTAGGGACCGACACCTACGAGCAGTACTTC
TRBJ2-3,few,TRBD1,16,TRBV28,CASSRYRGNSTDTQYF,TGTGCCAGCAGTCGATACAGGGGAAATAGCACAGATACGCAGTATTTT
TRBJ2-2,few,.,15,TRBV27,CASSYRALNTGELFF,TGTGCCAGCAGTTACCGGGCCTTGAACACCGGGGAGCTGTTTTTT
TRBJ2-7,medium-sized,.,15,TRBV29-1,CSVGRFGGQGDEQYF,TGCAGCGTTGGGAGGTTCGGGGGTCAGGGCGACGAGCAGTACTTC
TRBJ2-7,.,.,14,TRBV2,CASSVEGLLYEQYF,TGTGCCAGCAGTGTAGAAGGACTCCTCTACGAGCAGTACTTC
TRBJ2-3,.,.,14,TRBV14,CASSQVAPSPTQYF,TGTGCCAGCAGCCAAGTGGCCCCATCCCCTACGCAGTATTTT
TRBJ2-7,.,.,14,TRBV27,CASSLMAGPYEQYF,TGTGCCAGCAGTTTAATGGCAGGCCCCTACGAGCAGTACTTC
TRBJ2-5,.,.,14,TRBV7-3,CASSFTSSQETQYF,TGTGCCAGCAGCTTTACAAGTTCTCAAGAGACCCAGTACTTC
TRBJ2-4,few,.,15,TRBV5-1,CASSTGWGAKNIQYF,TGCGCCAGCAGCACGGGATGGGGAGCCAAAAACATTCAGTACTTC
TRBJ2-3,.,.,15,TRBV4-2,CASSQDPPSTDTQYF,TGTGCCAGCAGCCAAGATCCCCCTAGCACAGATACGCAGTATTTT
TRBJ2-1,.,TRBD1,14,TRBV10-2,CASSIGTGNNEQFF,TGCGCCAGCAGTATAGGGACAGGTAACAATGAGCAGTTCTTC
TRBJ2-7,few,.,13,TRBV29-1,CSVHAGDFYEQYF,TGCAGCGTTCATGCAGGGGATTTCTACGAGCAGTACTTC
TRBJ1-1,.,.,17,TRBV11-2,CASSLGQVRCGNTEAFF,TGTGCCAGCAGCTTAGGACAGGTTCGTTGCGGGAACACTGAAGCTTTCTTT
TRBJ1-5,once,TRBD1,18,TRBV4-1,CASSQEAGQGVGRQPQHF,TGCGCCAGCAGCCAAGAGGCGGGACAGGGGGTTGGGCGGCAGCCCCAGCATTTT
TRBJ2-7,.,TRBD1,12,TRBV27,CASSPQGVEQYF,TGTGCCAGCAGTCCACAGGGGGTCGAGCAGTACTTC
TRBJ2-7,.,TRBD1,14,TRBV2,CASSDKGQNYEQYF,TGTGCCAGCAGTGACAAGGGACAGAACTACGAGCAGTACTTC
TRBJ1-1,.,TRBD1,15,TRBV6-5,CASSYGEGAGTEAFF,TGTGCCAGCAGTTACGGAGAGGGGGCAGGCACTGAAGCTTTCTTT
TRBJ1-2,.,TRBD1,15,TRBV11-2,CASSTWDSGGYGYTF,TGTGCCAGCAGCACTTGGGACAGCGGAGGGTATGGCTACACCTTC
TRBJ2-2,.,.,14,TRBV11-2,CASSLLTDTGELFF,TGTGCCAGCAGTCTCCTGACCGACACCGGGGAGCTGTTTTTT
TRBJ1-5,.,TRBD1,17,TRBV7-8,CASSLGFPGQENQPQHF,TGTGCCAGCAGCTTAGGATTCCCGGGACAGGAAAATCAGCCCCAGCATTTT
TRBJ2-7,.,.,13,TRBV4-1,CASSQVGVYEQYF,TGCGCCAGCAGCCAAGTCGGGGTCTACGAGCAGTACTTC
TRBJ1-4,once,.,15,TRBV4-1,CASTLRDANNEKLFF,TGCGCCAGCACCCTCCGGGACGCAAATAATGAAAAACTGTTTTTT
TRBJ2-1,.,TRBD1,15,TRBV19,CASSIQDRVGNEQFF,TGTGCCAGTAGTATTCAGGACAGGGTGGGCAATGAGCAGTTCTTC
TRBJ1-5,few,.,13,TRBV30,CAWSVNSNQPQHF,TGTGCCTGGAGTGTTAATAGCAATCAGCCCCAGCATTTT
TRBJ2-5,.,TRBD2,17,TRBV5-4,CASSSYLAGENQETQYF,TGTGCCAGCAGCTCGTATTTAGCGGGGGAAAACCAAGAGACCCAGTACTTC
TRBJ2-3,few,.,14,TRBV7-2,CASSSFQGVDTQYF,TGTGCCAGCAGCTCCTTCCAGGGAGTAGATACGCAGTATTTT
TRBJ2-7,.,TRBD1,13,TRBV9,CASSAGTGDEQYF,TGTGCCAGCAGCGCCGGGACAGGGGACGAGCAGTACTTC
TRBJ1-2,.,.,16,TRBV4-1,CASSQEPRGGAVGYTF,TGCGCCAGCAGCCAAGAACCCCGGGGCGGGGCTGTTGGCTACACCTTC
TRBJ2-1,few,.,12,TRBV19,CASRRDRNEQFF,TGTGCCAGTCGGAGGGATAGAAATGAGCAGTTCTTC
TRBJ2-1,few,.,12,TRBV7-9,CASGANYNEQFF,TGTGCCAGCGGGGCTAACTACAATGAGCAGTTCTTC
TRBJ2-7,few,.,12,TRBV29-1,CSVVSGAYEQYF,TGCAGCGTTGTTTCCGGGGCCTACGAGCAGTACTTC
TRBJ2-5,.,.,15,TRBV6-6,CASSYTQGRTETQYF,TGTGCCAGCAGTTACACCCAGGGTAGAACAGAGACCCAGTACTTC
TRBJ2-2,.,TRBD2,18,TRBV5-5,CASSPPGLAGVSAGELFF,TGTGCCAGCAGCCCCCCCGGACTAGCGGGAGTGTCGGCCGGGGAGCTGTTTTTT
TRBJ2-1,.,TRBD2,15,TRBV25-1,CASGTSGIGYNEQFF,TGTGCCAGCGGGACTAGCGGTATTGGTTACAATGAGCAGTTCTTC
TRBJ2-3,few,.,17,TRBV29-1,CSVEVGQTGLDTDTQYF,TGCAGCGTTGAAGTCGGCCAAACGGGACTCGACACAGATACGCAGTATTTT
TRBJ2-5,.,.,14,TRBV5-6,CASSLAVGRETQYF,TGTGCCAGCAGCTTGGCGGTGGGGCGCGAGACCCAGTACTTC
TRBJ2-2,.,.,12,TRBV4-2,CASSQGSGELFF,TGTGCCAGCAGCCAAGGATCCGGGGAGCTGTTTTTT
TRBJ1-1,.,.,15,TRBV7-9,CASSSLLRANTEAFF,TGTGCCAGCAGCTCACTTTTGAGGGCGAACACTGAAGCTTTCTTT
TRBJ1-2,.,TRBD1,14,TRBV6-5,CASSPGQGANGYTF,TGTGCCAGCAGTCCCGGACAGGGGGCTAATGGCTACACCTTC
TRBJ1-1,.,TRBD1,14,TRBV28,CASRPGQLNTEAFF,TGTGCCAGCAGGCCGGGACAGTTGAACACTGAAGCTTTCTTT
TRBJ2-2,few,.,13,TRBV30,CAWRAINTGELFF,TGTGCCTGGAGGGCCATTAACACCGGGGAGCTGTTTTTT
TRBJ2-1,.,.,15,TRBV10-2,CASSVEYASYNEQFF,TGCGCCAGCAGTGTGGAGTACGCGTCCTACAATGAGCAGTTCTTC